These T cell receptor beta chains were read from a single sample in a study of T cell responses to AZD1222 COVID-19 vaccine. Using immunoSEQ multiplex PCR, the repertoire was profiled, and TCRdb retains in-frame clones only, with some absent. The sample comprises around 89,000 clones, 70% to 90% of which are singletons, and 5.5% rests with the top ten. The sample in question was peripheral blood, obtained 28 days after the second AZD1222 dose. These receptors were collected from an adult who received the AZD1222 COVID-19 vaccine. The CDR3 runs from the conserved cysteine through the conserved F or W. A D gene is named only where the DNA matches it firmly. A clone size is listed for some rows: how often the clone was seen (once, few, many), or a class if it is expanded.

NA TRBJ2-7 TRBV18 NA CASSPPDGAGEQYF TGTGCCAGCTCACCCCCGGACGGGGCTGGGGAGCAGTACTTC
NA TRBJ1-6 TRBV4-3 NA CASSQEEEGAYSPLHF TGCGCCAGCAGCCAAGAAGAAGAAGGGGCTTATTCACCCCTCCACTTT
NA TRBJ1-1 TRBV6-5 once CASRPLGQNTEAFF TGTGCCAGCAGACCACTGGGACAGAACACTGAAGCTTTCTTT
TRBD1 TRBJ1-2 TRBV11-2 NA CASSLEFGGRGLNYGYTF TGTGCCAGCAGCTTAGAATTCGGGGGCAGGGGGCTCAACTATGGCTACACCTTC
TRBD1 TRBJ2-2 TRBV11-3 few CASSLGDRVTGELFF TGTGCCAGCAGCTTAGGGGACAGGGTGACCGGGGAGCTGTTTTTT
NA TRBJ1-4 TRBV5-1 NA CASRLDTGKLFF TGCGCCAGCAGATTGGACACCGGAAAACTGTTTTTT
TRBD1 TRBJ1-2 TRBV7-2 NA CASSRQGASPGGYGYTF TGTGCCAGCAGCCGGCAGGGGGCATCCCCGGGAGGGTATGGCTACACCTTC
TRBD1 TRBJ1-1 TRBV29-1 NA CSARTGGGFPEAFF TGCAGCGCCAGGACAGGGGGTGGTTTTCCTGAAGCTTTCTTT
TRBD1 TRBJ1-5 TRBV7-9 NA CASSPRTGQQPQHF TGTGCCAGCAGCCCCCGGACAGGGCAACAGCCCCAGCATTTT
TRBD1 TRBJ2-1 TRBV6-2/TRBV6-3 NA CASSYSGTGGNEQFF TGTGCCAGCAGTTACTCTGGGACAGGGGGCAATGAGCAGTTCTTC
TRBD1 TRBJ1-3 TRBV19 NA CASSIGTGVRSGNTIYF TGTGCCAGTAGTATAGGGACAGGGGTCCGCTCTGGAAACACCATATATTTT
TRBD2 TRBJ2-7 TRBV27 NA CASSLSIAGGAYEQYF TGTGCCAGCAGTCTATCAATAGCGGGGGGGGCCTACGAGCAGTACTTC
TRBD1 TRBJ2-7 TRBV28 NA CASTTSGQGAGEQYF TGTGCCAGCACCACTTCGGGACAGGGGGCGGGTGAGCAGTACTTC
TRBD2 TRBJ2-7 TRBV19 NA CASSNTWGGSYEQYF TGTGCCAGTAGTAATACTTGGGGGGGGTCCTACGAGCAGTACTTC
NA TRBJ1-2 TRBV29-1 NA CSVDRYSYYGYTF TGCAGCGTTGATCGCTACAGTTATTATGGCTACACCTTC
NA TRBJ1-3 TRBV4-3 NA CASSQEKGGLSGNTIYF TGCGCCAGCAGCCAAGAGAAGGGCGGACTCTCTGGAAACACCATATATTTT
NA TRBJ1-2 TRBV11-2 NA CASSLQGFYGYTF TGTGCCAGCAGCCTACAGGGTTTTTATGGCTACACCTTC
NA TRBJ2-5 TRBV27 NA CASSPNYQETQYF TGTGCCAGCAGTCCCAATTACCAAGAGACCCAGTACTTC
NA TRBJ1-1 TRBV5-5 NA CASSLTLVGTEAFF TGTGCCAGCAGCTTGACTCTTGTGGGCACTGAAGCTTTCTTT
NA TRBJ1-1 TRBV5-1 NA CASAYLQGGGNTEAFF TGCGCCAGCGCTTACCTTCAGGGTGGGGGGAACACTGAAGCTTTCTTT
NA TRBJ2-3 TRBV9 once CASSADGRTDTQYF TGTGCCAGCAGCGCAGACGGGCGGACAGATACGCAGTATTTT
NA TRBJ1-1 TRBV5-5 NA CASSLVTEAFF TGTGCCAGCAGCTTGGTCACTGAAGCTTTCTTT
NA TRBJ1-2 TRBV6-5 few CASSLEGDGYTF TGTGCCAGCAGTCTCGAGGGGGATGGCTACACCTTC
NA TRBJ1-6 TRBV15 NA CATSRGALIPPNNSPLHF TGTGCCACCAGCAGAGGTGCCCTTATACCGCCTAATAATTCACCCCTCCACTTT
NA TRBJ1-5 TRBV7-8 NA CASSKGTPGDQPQHF TGTGCCAGCAGCAAAGGGACACCTGGCGATCAGCCCCAGCATTTT
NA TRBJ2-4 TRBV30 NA CAWGRDSSLGIQYF TGTGCCTGGGGGCGGGACAGTTCGTTGGGCATTCAGTACTTC
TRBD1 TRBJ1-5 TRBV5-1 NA CASSLDGGQGNQPQHF TGCGCCAGCAGCTTGGATGGGGGACAGGGAAATCAGCCCCAGCATTTT
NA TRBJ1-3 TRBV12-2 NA CASPTGGRRNTIYF TGTGCAAGTCCCACGGGGGGGAGAAGAAACACCATATATTTT
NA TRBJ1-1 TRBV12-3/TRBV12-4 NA CASSLWGGTEAFF TGTGCCAGCAGTTTATGGGGGGGAACTGAAGCTTTCTTT
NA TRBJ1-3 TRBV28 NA CASRLQGYGGNTIYF TGTGCCAGCAGGCTACAGGGTTATGGTGGAAACACCATATATTTT
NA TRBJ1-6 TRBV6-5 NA CASSYRTGPRGSPLHF TGTGCCAGCAGTTACAGAACAGGTCCGAGGGGCTCACCCCTCCACTTT
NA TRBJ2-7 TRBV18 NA CASSPGPRGAYEQYF TGTGCCAGCTCACCCGGGCCACGAGGGGCCTACGAGCAGTACTTC
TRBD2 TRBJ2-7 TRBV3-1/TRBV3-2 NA CASSPGGSGGAHYEQYF TGTGCCAGCAGCCCCGGGGGAAGCGGGGGGGCCCACTACGAGCAGTACTTC
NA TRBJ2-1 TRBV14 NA CASSQGGANYNEQFF TGTGCCAGCAGCCAAGGGGGGGCCAACTACAATGAGCAGTTCTTC
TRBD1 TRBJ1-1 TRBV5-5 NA CASSWGTGSTEAFF TGTGCCAGCAGCTGGGGGACAGGATCCACTGAAGCTTTCTTT
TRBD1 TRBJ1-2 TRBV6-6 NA CASRRTGGYGYTF TGTGCCAGCAGGAGGACAGGGGGGTATGGCTACACCTTC
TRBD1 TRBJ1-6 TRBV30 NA CAAGRDSSYNSPLHF TGTGCTGCAGGCAGGGACAGCTCCTATAATTCACCCCTCCACTTT
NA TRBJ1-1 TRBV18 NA CASSQDRNTEAFF TGTGCCAGCTCACAAGACAGGAACACTGAAGCTTTCTTT
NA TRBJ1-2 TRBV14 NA CASSQDLWSVQMYGYTF TGTGCCAGCAGCCAAGATCTGTGGAGTGTACAGATGTATGGCTACACCTTC
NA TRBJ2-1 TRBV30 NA CAWSVPLIIEQFF TGTGCCTGGAGTGTACCACTGATAATTGAGCAGTTCTTC
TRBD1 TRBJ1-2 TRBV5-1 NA CASSFGGGQGHPNYGYTF TGCGCCAGCAGCTTTGGCGGGGGACAGGGGCATCCTAACTATGGCTACACCTTC
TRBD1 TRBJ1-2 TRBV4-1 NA CASSQNRGKGYTF TGCGCCAGCAGCCAAAACAGGGGAAAAGGCTACACCTTC
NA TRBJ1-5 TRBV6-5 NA CASTAGRNQPQHF TGTGCCAGCACAGCAGGGCGCAATCAGCCCCAGCATTTT
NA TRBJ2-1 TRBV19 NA CASSRTRGPYNEQFF TGTGCCAGTAGTAGGACCCGGGGACCCTACAATGAGCAGTTCTTC
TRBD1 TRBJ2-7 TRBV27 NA CASKTGTGIYEQYF TGTGCCAGCAAAACCGGGACAGGGATCTACGAGCAGTACTTC
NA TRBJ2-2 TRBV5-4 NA CASRLGLADAGELFF TGTGCCAGCAGGCTGGGGCTAGCTGACGCCGGGGAGCTGTTTTTT
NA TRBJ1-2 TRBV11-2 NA CASSLGGIGRASQNYGYTF TGTGCCAGCAGCTTAGGAGGTATAGGCAGGGCCTCACAAAACTATGGCTACACCTTC
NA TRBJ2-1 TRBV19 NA CASSPRQVIEQFF TGTGCCAGTAGTCCGAGACAGGTGATAGAGCAGTTCTTC
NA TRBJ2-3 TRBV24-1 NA CATSDLFRGTDTQYF TGTGCCACCAGTGATTTGTTCAGGGGCACAGATACGCAGTATTTT
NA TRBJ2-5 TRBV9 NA CASSVAGLGISETQYF TGTGCCAGCAGCGTAGCTGGTCTGGGTATTTCGGAGACCCAGTACTTC
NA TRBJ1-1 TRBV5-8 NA CASSPREAFF TGTGCCAGCAGCCCAAGGGAAGCTTTCTTT
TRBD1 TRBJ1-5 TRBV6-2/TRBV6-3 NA CASSTTGSNQPQHF TGTGCCAGCAGTACGACAGGGAGCAATCAGCCCCAGCATTTT